Following are 25 T cell receptor beta chains from one sample sequenced in a study of CD4+ T cells in melanoma. The protocol was immunoSEQ multiplex PCR, while the TCRdb copy is restricted to in-frame clones and leaves out a portion. The sample contains about 9,200 clones, approximately 67% of which appear only once. Material: cells from a culture (not recorded whether cultured in vitro). The receptor set was obtained from a human donor with melanoma.

This clone was observed a single time. The chain recombines TRBV5-8 with TRBJ1-3; D uncertain. Deletions cut 0 bases from V and 0 bases from J, with 7 bases between. In germline, CDR1 is SGHTS, CDR2 YDEGEE. CDR3 size: 15 residues. CDR3 region: CASSLVRGSGNTIYF. The CDR3 coding sequence is TGTGCCAGCAGCTTGGTTAGAGGCTCTGGAAACACCATATATTTT. The full variable domain, in which reference TRBV5-8 and TRBJ1-3 provide the parts outside the CDR3, is EAGVTQSPTHLIKTRGQQATLRCSPISGHTSVYWYQQALGLGLQFLLWYDEGEERNRGNFPPRFSGRQFPNYSSELNVNALELEDSALYLCASSLVRGSGNTIYFGEGSWLTVV.

This clone showed up just a few times. J is TRBJ1-6 and V is TRBV2; D is unclear. Trimming stripped 1 base from V and 10 bases from J, with 11 bases between. This CDR3 contains 14 residues. Germline V gives CDR1 SNHLY, CDR2 FYNNEI. In DNA form, the CDR3 reads TGTGCCAGCAGTGAAGGGGTCCCCTCCTCACCCCTCCACTTT. Its protein is CASSEGVPSSPLHF.

The chain employs TRBV15 and TRBJ2-5, with 7 bases lining up with TRBD1. Germline CDR1 LNHNV, CDR2 YYDKDF (reference sequence). This CDR3 is 15 amino acids long. V gave up 0 bases and J gave up 3 bases; unmatched junction bases: 4. This CDR3 reads CATSRDRGREETQYF. The CDR3 DNA reads as TGTGCCACCAGCAGAGATAGGGGGCGCGAAGAGACCCAGTACTTC.

This chain connects TRBV6-1 to TRBJ1-6; D is possibly TRBD1 (6 bases). Trimming took 2 bases from V and 10 from J, leaving 18 bases between them. The CDR3 is 16 amino acids. CDR1 MNHNS and CDR2 SASEGT come from the germline V gene. Here the CDR3 DNA reads TGTGCCAGCAGTGAATCCGGCTGGACAGTTAGATCACCCCTCCACTTT. It translates to CASSESGWTVRSPLHF.

The chain is built from TRBV5-1 and TRBJ1-2, with TRBD1 as a possible D gene (6 bases). Germline V gives CDR1 SGHRS, CDR2 YFSETQ. V lost 3 bases, J lost 6 bases, and 21 bases lay in between. This CDR3 is built from 16 residues. CDR3: CASSYQGRGGFDGYTF. As DNA, the CDR3 is TGCGCCAGCAGCTATCAGGGCCGAGGGGGGTTCGATGGCTACACCTTC.

The chain employs TRBV7-6 and TRBJ2-7, with a tentative D call TRBD2 (6 bases). The CDR3 length is 15 residues. The V and J ends lost 1 base and 6 bases respectively, with 16 bases between them. CDR1 SGHVS and CDR2 FNYEAQ come from the germline V gene. The CDR3 DNA is TGTGCCAGCAGCTTAGAACCGGGCGGGGTTAGCGAGCAGTACTTC. It codes for CASSLEPGGVSEQYF.

The gene calls are TRBV18 and TRBJ1-1; D unclear. The germline gives CDR1 KGHSH, CDR2 LQKENI. Deletions cut 3 bases from V and 4 bases from J, with 12 bases between. The CDR3 runs 14 residues. CDR3 region: CASSPGQMGTEAFF. DNA for the CDR3: TGTGCCAGCTCACCCGGGCAGATGGGCACTGAAGCTTTCTTT.

The rearrangement joins TRBV11-2 to TRBJ2-3; the D is unclear. CDR3 length equals 13 residues. Germline V gene sequence: CDR1 SGHAT, CDR2 FQNNGV. V was pared by 8 bases and J by 2 bases, with 11 bases between. The CDR3 sequence: CASSIGITDTQYF. The CDR3 DNA is TGTGCCAGCTCTATTGGGATCACAGATACGCAGTATTTT.

The chain has TRBV7-2 and TRBJ1-1; D not resolved. CDR1 SGHTA and CDR2 FQGNSA come from the germline V gene. Trimming cost V 1 base and J 0 bases, with 9 bases left between them. The CDR3 is 15 amino acids. The CDR3, as DNA: TGTGCCAGCAGCTTAGAGGCGGCGGTGAACACTGAAGCTTTCTTT. The encoded protein is CASSLEAAVNTEAFF.

The J gene is TRBJ2-7, the V gene TRBV5-5; 8 bases agree with TRBD1. Trimming took 4 bases from V and 2 from J; bases not matched to a gene: 8. The CDR3 runs to 15 residues. The germline CDR1 and CDR2 sequences are SGHKS and YYEKEE (reference sequence). The DNA for the CDR3 is TGTGCCAGCAGCCTAAACCGGGACAGGCCCTACGAGCAGTACTTC. Translated: CASSLNRDRPYEQYF. Looking up the rest from reference TRBV5-5 and TRBJ2-7 gives the full variable domain: DAGVTQSPTHLIKTRGQQVTLRCSPISGHKSVSWYQQVLGQGPQFIFQYYEKEERGRGNFPDRFSARQFPNYSSELNVNALLLGDSALYLCASSLNRDRPYEQYFGPGTRLTVT.

There are a few counts of this clone. J is TRBJ1-1 and V is TRBV2; 9 bases line up with TRBD1. Germline CDR1 reads SNHLY; CDR2 reads FYNNEI. The CDR3 sequence is 13 residues long. Here the CDR3 DNA reads TGTGCAGGCGACAGGGGGACTACTGACGAAGCTTTCTTT. It codes for CAGDRGTTDEAFF.

The chain joins TRBV5-6 to TRBJ2-3; 11 bases map to TRBD2. The V and J ends lost 4 bases and 2 bases, in that order; junction bases with no gene match: 6. In germline, CDR1 is SGHDT, CDR2 YYEEEE. The length of the CDR3 is 16 residues. The CDR3 sequence: CASSPQGLAVTDTQYF. CDR3 sequence (DNA): TGTGCCAGCAGCCCCCAGGGACTAGCGGTCACAGATACGCAGTATTTT.

This clone is classed as medium-sized. The V gene is TRBV30, the J gene TRBJ1-2; no reliable D call. V lost 1 base and J 4 bases, leaving 16 bases between the germline ends. Germline CDR1 GTSNPN, CDR2 SVGIG (reference sequence). This CDR3 is built from 15 residues. CDR3 loop: CAWSGRSRSSYGYTF. The CDR3, as DNA: TGTGCCTGGAGTGGGAGGAGTCGGTCAAGCTATGGCTACACCTTC.

The gene calls are TRBV7-9 and TRBJ2-3, with D perhaps TRBD1 or TRBD2 (5 bases each). CDR1 is SEHNR and CDR2 is FQNEAQ in the germline V gene (reference sequence). Trimming stripped 5 bases from V and 2 bases from J, with 8 bases between. This CDR3 spans 13 amino acids. DNA of the CDR3: TGTGCCAGCAGCCGGGGCACCACAGATACGCAGTATTTT. Translated, it gives CASSRGTTDTQYF.

The chain uses TRBV10-1 and TRBJ2-3; 7 bases agree with TRBD2. CDR1 and CDR2 from the germline V gene are WNHNN and SYGVQD (reference sequence). V trimming: 8 bases; J trimming: 5 bases; junction bases outside the gene matches: 10. CDR3 length equals 14 residues. As DNA, the CDR3 is TGCGCCAGCTCTAGGACTAGTCCGCTAGATACGCAGTATTTT. It encodes CASSRTSPLDTQYF.

The chain couples TRBV6-1 to TRBJ1-1; TRBD1 might be the D (5 bases). The germline V gene has CDR1 MNHNS and CDR2 SASEGT. This CDR3 comprises 12 residues. V was cut by 5 bases and J by 7 bases, with 11 bases left in between. CDR3 protein: CASSWWGNEAFF. CDR3 sequence (DNA): TGTGCCAGCAGTTGGTGGGGGAATGAAGCTTTCTTT.

The J gene is TRBJ1-2, the V gene TRBV6-6, with a weak D call TRBD1 (5 bases). There are 14 residues in the CDR3. V lost 5 bases to trimming and J lost 0 bases, with 10 bases between them. Germline V gene lookup returns CDR1 MNHNY and CDR2 SVGAGI (reference sequence). Written as DNA, the CDR3 is TGTGCCAGCAGTGGGGGACCGGCTAACTATGGCTACACCTTC. It encodes CASSGGPANYGYTF.

V usage is TRBV19 and J usage is TRBJ1-2, with D maybe TRBD1 (5 bases). The V end was cut by 7 bases, the J end by 8 bases, with 17 bases between. The CDR3 loop spans 13 amino acids. CDR1 is LNHDA, CDR2 SQIVND, per germline (reference sequence). CDR3 region: CASKRGVREGYTF. The CDR3, as DNA: TGTGCCAGTAAACGAGGGGTCCGCGAGGGCTACACCTTC.

The chain's CDR3 is CAISEGGSTEAFF. CDR3 coding DNA: TGTGCCATCAGTGAGGGGGGATCCACTGAAGCTTTCTTT. The chain joins TRBV10-3 to TRBJ1-1, with D tentatively TRBD1 (5 bases). The CDR3 has 13 amino acids. CDR1 is ENHRY, CDR2 SYGVKD, per germline. Trimming removed 2 bases at V and 4 bases at J, with 8 bases between.

The chain has TRBV5-5 and TRBJ1-5; possibly TRBD1 for D (5 bases). Germline-derived CDR1 and CDR2 are SGHKS and YYEKEE (reference sequence). The CDR3 is 14 amino acids. V shed 4 bases and J shed 9 bases, with 17 bases lying between them. The CDR3 region is CASSHDRSARPQHF. The CDR3 nucleotides are TGTGCCAGCAGCCACGACAGATCCGCCCGGCCCCAGCATTTT.

With respect to this clone: Other nucleotide sequences in the sample specify the same CDR3. The rearrangement joins TRBV4-2 to TRBJ1-1, with a weak D call TRBD1 (6 bases). The CDR3 length is 14 residues. The germline V gene has CDR1 LGHNA and CDR2 YNFKEQ. The V end was cut by 3 bases, the J end by 2 bases, with 10 bases between. The CDR3 DNA reads as TGTGCCAGCAGCCACCTGGACAGAAACACTGAAGCTTTCTTT. Encoded protein: CASSHLDRNTEAFF.

This chain joins TRBV7-9 and TRBJ1-1, with a weak D call TRBD1 (5 bases). The CDR3 covers 17 residues. V was cut by 2 bases and J by 0 bases, with 16 bases left in between. Germline V CDR1 and CDR2: SEHNR, FQNEAQ (reference sequence). Written as DNA, the CDR3 is TGTGCCAGCAGCTTAAAGTTCCTCCGGACACTGAACACTGAAGCTTTCTTT. This codes for CASSLKFLRTLNTEAFF.

The V gene is TRBV6-1, the J gene TRBJ2-1, with unresolved D. CDR1 is MNHNS and CDR2 is SASEGT in the germline V gene. The CDR3 runs 16 residues. V was clipped by 1 base and J by 11 bases, with 21 bases between them. CDR3 in amino acids: CASSEEGRFPSGKQFF. The CDR3 DNA reads as TGTGCCAGCAGTGAAGAGGGTCGGTTCCCGTCTGGTAAGCAGTTCTTC.

This clone was counted a few times. V is TRBV5-1 and J is TRBJ1-1; D unclear. Germline CDR1 and CDR2: SGHRS and YFSETQ. The CDR3 consists of 16 residues. V was clipped by 2 bases and J by 0 bases, with 14 bases between them. The CDR3 spells CASSFGQTTMNTEAFF. CDR3 coding DNA: TGCGCCAGCAGCTTCGGGCAGACGACTATGAACACTGAAGCTTTCTTT.

The chain has TRBV10-3 and TRBJ1-2, with TRBD1 matching over 9 bases. This CDR3 comprises 13 residues. CDR1 and CDR2 (germline): ENHRY, SYGVKD. J gave up 7 bases and V 6 bases, and 6 bases lay outside the gene matches. The CDR3, as DNA: TGTGCCATCAGCGGACAGGGGCAGGGTGGCTACACCTTC. It yields the protein CAISGQGQGGYTF.